These T cell receptor beta chains were read from a single sample in a study of pediatric ulcerative colitis. Assay: immunoSEQ multiplex PCR; the TCRdb copy retains only in-frame clones and omits some. The table has about 37,000 clones, over 70% seen once. What was sequenced was gut tissue. These receptors all stem from a boy between 10 and 17 years old with severe ulcerative colitis. Each CDR3 is given with its conserved first and last residue. Fields, in order: J gene, D gene, V gene, clone size, CDR3 DNA, CDR3 protein. The D gene is left open where the match is weak. Some rows have no size entry. The others give once, few or many, or a class for an expanded clone.

J: TRBJ2-5; D: TRBD1; V: TRBV6-1; size: -; DNA: TGTGCCAGCTGGAAGGGGGCAGAGACCCAGTACTTC; CDR3: CASWKGAETQYF
J: TRBJ1-2; D: -; V: TRBV7-6; size: -; DNA: TGTGCCAGCAGCAGAGTGGGCCAGGGTGAGGGCTACACCTTC; CDR3: CASSRVGQGEGYTF
J: TRBJ1-2; D: -; V: TRBV2; size: -; DNA: TGTGCCAGCACCCCGGACAGCTATGGCTACACCTTC; CDR3: CASTPDSYGYTF
J: TRBJ1-2; D: TRBD1; V: TRBV6-6; size: -; DNA: TGTGCCAGCAGTTACTCGATGACAGGGGTAAACTATGGCTACACCTTC; CDR3: CASSYSMTGVNYGYTF
J: TRBJ1-5; D: -; V: TRBV14; size: -; DNA: TGTGCCAGCAGGGTGACCCTGCAGGTTAGCAATCAGCCCCAGCATTTT; CDR3: CASRVTLQVSNQPQHF
J: TRBJ1-2; D: TRBD1; V: TRBV5-1; size: -; DNA: TGCGCCAGCAGCACCAGACAGGGTATGGATGGCTACACCTTC; CDR3: CASSTRQGMDGYTF
J: TRBJ2-7; D: TRBD1; V: TRBV6-5; size: -; DNA: TGTGCCAGCTCATTGGGACAGGGGGGCCACGAGCAGTACTTC; CDR3: CASSLGQGGHEQYF
J: TRBJ2-7; D: -; V: TRBV28; size: -; DNA: TGTGCCAGCAGTTTGGCCTCGCAGAACCTCAGGATCGAGCAGTACTTC; CDR3: CASSLASQNLRIEQYF
J: TRBJ1-1; D: TRBD1; V: TRBV5-1; size: -; DNA: TGCGCCAGCAGCTTGGGCGGGAGGACAGGGCGCACTGAAGCTTTCTTT; CDR3: CASSLGGRTGRTEAFF
J: TRBJ2-1; D: TRBD2; V: TRBV2; size: -; DNA: TGTGCCAGCAGTGTACGTCTAGCGGGGACGGGTGAGCAGTTCTTC; CDR3: CASSVRLAGTGEQFF
J: TRBJ2-3; D: -; V: TRBV14; size: -; DNA: TGTGCCAGCAGTCCCAGCGGGGACATCACAGATACGCAGTATTTT; CDR3: CASSPSGDITDTQYF
J: TRBJ2-7; D: -; V: TRBV7-8; size: once; DNA: TGTGCCAGCAGCCCCATTATAGGGTCCTACGAGCAGTACTTC; CDR3: CASSPIIGSYEQYF
J: TRBJ1-2; D: -; V: TRBV7-9; size: -; DNA: TGTGCCAGCAGCGCGGGAGAAGGCTACACCTTC; CDR3: CASSAGEGYTF
J: TRBJ2-7; D: TRBD1; V: TRBV2; size: -; DNA: TGTGCCAGCATGAACTCTCGGGACAGGGGGCGGAAGCAGTACTTC; CDR3: CASMNSRDRGRKQYF
J: TRBJ2-3; D: TRBD2; V: TRBV9; size: -; DNA: TGTGCCAGCAGCGAGGGGGTAGCGGGGGGTCCCGATACGCAGTATTTT; CDR3: CASSEGVAGGPDTQYF
J: TRBJ1-2; D: -; V: TRBV4-1; size: -; DNA: TGCGCCAGCAGTCTGATCCCCGCAGTTACTAACTATGGCTACACCTTC; CDR3: CASSLIPAVTNYGYTF
J: TRBJ2-3; D: TRBD2; V: TRBV6-4; size: -; DNA: TGTGCCAGCAGTGTTAGCGGGGGCACAGATACGCAGTATTTT; CDR3: CASSVSGGTDTQYF
J: TRBJ1-5; D: TRBD1; V: TRBV27; size: -; DNA: TGTGCCAGCAGTCCGCCGGGACAGGGTATCCAGCCCCAGCATTTT; CDR3: CASSPPGQGIQPQHF
J: TRBJ1-2; D: -; V: TRBV5-8; size: -; DNA: TGTGCCAGCAACCCCGGCGACAGGCACTATGGCTACACCTTC; CDR3: CASNPGDRHYGYTF
J: TRBJ2-7; D: -; V: TRBV9; size: -; DNA: TGTGCCAGCAGCCCCCAAATAGCCCCGAGCTCCTACGAGCAGTACTTC; CDR3: CASSPQIAPSSYEQYF
J: TRBJ2-7; D: -; V: TRBV5-4; size: -; DNA: TGTGCCAGCAGCTTGTCGGCGGGAACCGGCGAGCAGTACTTC; CDR3: CASSLSAGTGEQYF
J: TRBJ1-1; D: -; V: TRBV5-1; size: -; DNA: TGCGCCAGCAGCTTGGAAGGGCTTGGCCGATTGAACACTGAAGCTTTCTTT; CDR3: CASSLEGLGRLNTEAFF
J: TRBJ1-1; D: TRBD1; V: TRBV29-1; size: few; DNA: TGCAGCGTAAACAGGGGGAACACTGAAGCTTTCTTT; CDR3: CSVNRGNTEAFF
J: TRBJ1-1; D: -; V: TRBV5-1; size: -; DNA: TGCGCCAGCAGTCAGGGACAAGGGTACACTGAAGCTTTCTTT; CDR3: CASSQGQGYTEAFF
J: TRBJ2-1; D: -; V: TRBV13; size: -; DNA: TGTGCCAGCAGGACTAATGGGGGGGCCCCCTCGGATGAGCAGTTCTTC; CDR3: CASRTNGGAPSDEQFF
J: TRBJ2-1; D: TRBD2; V: TRBV5-1; size: -; DNA: TGCGCCAGCAGCTTGTTGCCCGGGGGGGCCCTGGAAGAGCAGTTCTTC; CDR3: CASSLLPGGALEEQFF
J: TRBJ1-4; D: -; V: TRBV10-2; size: -; DNA: TGCGCCAGCAGTGGAGGTTCTTTGGCAAGGGGTGAAAAACTGTTTTTT; CDR3: CASSGGSLARGEKLFF
J: TRBJ1-5; D: -; V: TRBV6-1; size: -; DNA: TGTGCCAGCAGTGAAGCGCTTCTGGGGATCAATCAGCCCCAGCATTTT; CDR3: CASSEALLGINQPQHF
J: TRBJ2-7; D: TRBD1; V: TRBV5-1; size: -; DNA: TGCGCCAGCAGCTTACAGGGGGACAGGGCCGGCGAGCAGTACTTC; CDR3: CASSLQGDRAGEQYF
J: TRBJ2-7; D: TRBD1; V: TRBV10-3; size: -; DNA: TGTGCCATCGGACAGGGGACCTACGAGCAGTACTTC; CDR3: CAIGQGTYEQYF
J: TRBJ1-2; D: TRBD1; V: TRBV6-5; size: -; DNA: TGTGCCAGCAGTCGGACAGGGCCAAACTATGGCTACACCTTC; CDR3: CASSRTGPNYGYTF
J: TRBJ2-3; D: -; V: TRBV29-1; size: -; DNA: TGCAGCGTTGAAGGGCTGGGGGGGGCAGTAGATACGCAGTATTTT; CDR3: CSVEGLGGAVDTQYF
J: TRBJ1-5; D: -; V: TRBV11-2; size: few; DNA: TGTGCCAGCAGCTTAGACAGGGATCAGCCCCAGCATTTT; CDR3: CASSLDRDQPQHF
J: TRBJ2-5; D: TRBD2; V: TRBV9; size: -; DNA: TGTGCCAGCAGCGTAGATACGGGGGAGGGTAGGGAGACCCAGTACTTC; CDR3: CASSVDTGEGRETQYF
J: TRBJ2-1; D: -; V: TRBV5-1; size: -; DNA: TGCGCCAGCAGCTCACCGCGGGACGGGGGTTCCTACAATGAGCAGTTCTTC; CDR3: CASSSPRDGGSYNEQFF
J: TRBJ2-7; D: -; V: TRBV5-1; size: few; DNA: TGCGCCAGCAGCCAACCCGGGACCAACTACGAGCAGTACTTC; CDR3: CASSQPGTNYEQYF
J: TRBJ1-4; D: -; V: TRBV7-8; size: few; DNA: TGTGCCAGCAGCCCCACGGCAACTAATGAAAAACTGTTTTTT; CDR3: CASSPTATNEKLFF
J: TRBJ2-3; D: -; V: TRBV5-1; size: once; DNA: TGCGCCAGCATGGTAGGGGAGAGGACAGATACGCAGTATTTT; CDR3: CASMVGERTDTQYF
J: TRBJ1-2; D: -; V: TRBV6-1; size: -; DNA: TGTGCCAGCAGCCCGGGAGCCTATGGCTACACCTTC; CDR3: CASSPGAYGYTF
J: TRBJ1-5; D: -; V: TRBV6-6; size: few; DNA: TGTGCCAGCATGAAAGGAGATAACCAGAATCAGCCCCAGCATTTT; CDR3: CASMKGDNQNQPQHF
J: TRBJ1-1; D: TRBD1; V: TRBV27; size: -; DNA: TGTGCCAGCAGTTTACGCCTGGACAGGCTGTCTGAAGCTTTCTTT; CDR3: CASSLRLDRLSEAFF